Here is one T cell receptor beta chain with its context. What it binds is not known. This entry comes from a study of metastatic and nonmetastatic thyroid tumors. The wider study: From malignant and benign thyroid patients, repertoires in blood and in tumor or nodule tissue were compared.

The CDR3 is 16 residues long. Germline CDR1 reads SGHRS; CDR2 reads YFSETQ. The germline V and J ends were trimmed by 4 bases and 0 bases, with 14 bases remaining between them. Among the patients, none had received any treatment before thyroid surgery. Original methodology: A distant-metastasis classifier for papillary thyroid cancer was built using CDR3 differences across clinicopathological groups. TCRdb re-processed the PCR reads through MiXCR. What appears here as the V and J calls and clone size reflects TCRdb's work, not the paper's. The sample holds around 35,000 clones, about 16% seen once. Broader study findings: It was reported that TCR beta diversity was significantly higher in malignant thyroid tumors than benign nodules, in blood and tumor.

Sequencing was performed on blood. This receptor was obtained from a female donor with papillary thyroid cancer or a benign thyroid nodule (not recorded which). Some clones in this sample may be carry-over from other donors' samples. The chain employs TRBV5-1 and TRBJ1-5; D possibly corresponds to TRBD1 (6 bases). For the CDR3, the DNA is TGCGCCAGCAGCGGATACAGGGATTATAGCAATCAGCCCCAGCATTTT. This gives the protein CASSGYRDYSNQPQHF. Full variable domain (rest looked up from reference TRBV5-1 and TRBJ1-5): KAGVTQTPRYLIKTRGQQVTLSCSPISGHRSVSWYQQTPGQGLQFLFEYFSETQRNKGNFPGRFSGRQFSNSRSEMNVSTLELGDSALYLCASSGYRDYSNQPQHFGDGTRLSIL.